This T cell receptor (beta chain) originates from a study of sequential checkpoint blockade in melanoma. Study summary: Patients were randomized 1:1 to nivolumab-then-ipilimumab or ipilimumab-then-nivolumab first-line. After both sequences, patients received maintenance nivolumab.

Produced via immunoSEQ multiplex PCR; TCRdb's table is partial and in-frame only. This sample has 1,500 to 2,000 clones, with under 30% found just once. Specified treatment: randomized to nivolumab then ipilimumab (arm A) or the reverse (arm B). The V end lost 4 bases, the J end lost 4 bases, and 12 bases lay between the germline ends. This CDR3 region has 14 residues. Germline V gene sequence: CDR1 WSHSY, CDR2 SAAADI. This material consisted of tumor tissue (inferred from file names), taken from a patient given nivolumab and ipilimumab in sequence. The clonotype originates from a human donor with melanoma. The rearrangement links TRBV10-2 to TRBJ2-3; D ambiguous. This chain's CDR3 is CASSVTAYPDTQYF. The CDR3 DNA reads TGCGCCAGCAGTGTAACAGCCTACCCAGATACGCAGTATTTT.